This TCR beta chain appears in the sequencing data of a study of radiation and T cells in renal cell carcinoma. Study results and caveats: Irradiated tumors held more dominant CDR3 motifs than control tumors. Only small tumor regions of around 1.1 g were sampled.

Remarks on this clone: Its specificity is not known.

This CDR3 region has 15 residues. V shed 5 bases and J 0 bases; nucleotides not matched to a gene: 4. Germline-derived CDR1 and CDR2 are SGHRS and YFSETQ. The protocol was immunoSEQ multiplex PCR, while the TCRdb copy is restricted to in-frame clones and leaves out a portion. The table records 10,000 to 12,000 clones, more than 50% of them present only once. Treatment noted: treatment-naive control, cytoreductive nephrectomy. This sequence originates from a man aged 40-49 years with renal cell carcinoma. Sequences were derived from tumor tissue, sampled from a patient whose treatment was nephrectomy without radiotherapy. This sequence joins TRBV5-1 and TRBJ2-1, with 8 bases fitting TRBD2. The DNA for the CDR3 is TGCGCCAGCAGTGAAGGGACTAGCTCCTACAATGAGCAGTTCTTC. Translation gives CASSEGTSSYNEQFF.